A single sample gave rise to the 14 T cell receptor beta chains below, sequenced in a study of T cells in localized non-small cell lung cancer. Using immunoSEQ multiplex PCR, the repertoire was profiled, and TCRdb retains in-frame clones only, with some absent. The data show some 22,000 clones, approximately 84% seen once. Sequenced material: peripheral blood, taken before any cancer treatment. The receptors shown here come from a male donor aged 60 or over with stage I squamous cell lung carcinoma.

The genes are TRBV4-2 and TRBJ2-1; D could derive from TRBD1 or TRBD2 (6 bases each). The CDR3 covers 14 residues. With 0 bases removed from V and 9 bases from J, the gap between germline ends came to 12 bases. The germline V gene has CDR1 LGHNA and CDR2 YNFKEQ. CDR3 amino acids: CASSQERGALEQFF. In nucleotides, the CDR3 is TGTGCCAGCAGCCAAGAAAGGGGGGCGCTTGAGCAGTTCTTC.

The CDR3 is CAISESGGINQPQHF. The CDR3, as DNA: TGTGCCATCAGTGAGTCAGGTGGGATCAATCAGCCCCAGCATTTT. The chain carries TRBV10-3 and TRBJ1-5; D remains ambiguous. The CDR3 is 15 amino acids. V was pared by 0 bases and J by 3 bases, with 9 bases between. In germline, CDR1 is ENHRY, CDR2 SYGVKD.

The chain joins TRBV7-9 to TRBJ2-3; 11 bases are shared with TRBD2. The CDR3 is 17 residues long. V dropped 0 bases and J dropped 3; count of bases not matched to a gene: 5. Germline lookup yields CDR1 SEHNR and CDR2 FQNEAQ (reference sequence). The CDR3 sequence: CASSLATSGRGTDTQYF. DNA of the CDR3: TGTGCCAGCAGCTTAGCTACTAGCGGGAGAGGGACAGATACGCAGTATTTT.

The rearrangement links TRBV5-1 to TRBJ1-2; D is uncertain. Germline assignment: CDR1 SGHRS and CDR2 YFSETQ. The CDR3 totals 15 residues. V lost 0 bases and J lost 0, with 9 bases in between. The CDR3 nucleotides are TGCGCCAGCAGCTTGGATCCCACAGCTAACTATGGCTACACCTTC. This encodes CASSLDPTANYGYTF.

The chain links TRBV7-8 to TRBJ2-7; 9 bases are shared with TRBD1. The CDR3 extends over 16 amino acids. The ends lost 4 bases at V and 0 bases at J; junction bases unmatched: 7. Germline V gene lookup returns CDR1 SGHVS and CDR2 FQNEAQ. CDR3 in amino acids: CASSSVLTGGSYEQYF. The CDR3 coding sequence is TGTGCCAGCAGCTCCGTCTTGACAGGGGGCTCCTACGAGCAGTACTTC.

V gene TRBV14 combines with J gene TRBJ2-5; D not certain. Germline CDR1 reads SGHDN; CDR2 reads FVKESK. With 4 bases removed from V and 1 base from J, the gap between germline ends came to 10 bases. CDR3 length: 14 residues. CDR3 amino acids: CASSRHLGQETQYF. Written as DNA, the CDR3 is TGTGCCAGCAGCCGGCACCTAGGCCAAGAGACCCAGTACTTC.

The rearrangement uses TRBV11-2 and TRBJ2-1; the D is unclear. V was trimmed by 3 bases and J by 0 bases, leaving 9 bases between them. Germline V gene data show CDR1 as SGHAT and CDR2 as FQNNGV. This CDR3 has 15 amino acids. CDR3 amino acids: CASSLDRGSYNEQFF. CDR3 nucleotides: TGTGCCAGCAGCTTGGACCGAGGCTCCTACAATGAGCAGTTCTTC. Full variable domain (missing parts from reference TRBV11-2 and TRBJ2-1): EAGVAQSPRYKIIEKRQSVAFWCNPISGHATLYWYQQILGQGPKLLIQFQNNGVVDDSQLPKDRFSAERLKGVDSTLKIQPAKLEDSAVYLCASSLDRGSYNEQFFGPGTRLTVL.

This clone appeared a single time. This chain links TRBV19 with TRBJ2-2; possibly TRBD2 for D (6 bases). This CDR3 comprises 18 residues. Germline CDR1 reads LNHDA; CDR2 reads SQIVND (reference sequence). V was cut by 1 base and J by 2 bases, with 17 bases left in between. The CDR3 bases are TGTGCCAGTAGTATAGGGAGTTCCTGGCGGGGAAACACCGGGGAGCTGTTTTTT. Translation gives CASSIGSSWRGNTGELFF.

The V call is TRBV18, the J call TRBJ2-2; D not resolved. This CDR3 contains 12 residues. V shed 4 bases and J shed 8 bases, with 8 bases lying between them. Germline V lookup: CDR1 KGHSH, CDR2 LQKENI. The CDR3 DNA reads as TGTGCCAGCTCACTGCAGAGTGGGGAGCTGTTTTTT. As protein: CASSLQSGELFF.

The J gene is TRBJ2-7, the V gene TRBV6-5, with 8 bases fitting TRBD2. Trimming cost V 0 bases and J 1 base; bases outside gene matches: 5. Germline V CDR1 and CDR2: MNHEY, SVGAGI. The CDR3 loop spans 16 amino acids. CDR3 DNA: TGTGCCAGCAGTTACTCTTCTAGCGGGCGTTCCTACGAGCAGTACTTC. It is translated as CASSYSSSGRSYEQYF.

This rearrangement joins TRBV7-9 to TRBJ1-1; TRBD1 aligns across 7 bases. The germline gives CDR1 SEHNR, CDR2 FQNEAQ (reference sequence). V shed 2 bases and J 8 bases; nucleotides not matched to a gene: 5. The CDR3 has 13 amino acids. The CDR3: CASSLRQGAEAFF. CDR3 nucleotide sequence: TGTGCCAGCAGCTTAAGACAGGGTGCCGAAGCTTTCTTT.

The J gene is TRBJ2-7, the V gene TRBV14; the match to TRBD2 covers 13 bases. CDR1 SGHDN and CDR2 FVKESK come from the germline V gene. The CDR3 runs 15 residues. The ends lost 4 bases at V and 3 bases at J; junction bases unmatched: 3. The CDR3 here is CASSPGLAGNYEQYF. The CDR3 region has the DNA TGTGCCAGCAGCCCGGGACTAGCGGGGAACTACGAGCAGTACTTC.

The CDR3 DNA is TGTGCCAGCAGCTTCGCAGACCCAAACATTCAGTACTTC. Protein product: CASSFADPNIQYF. The V gene is TRBV7-8, the J gene TRBJ2-4, with D unclear. V gave up 3 bases and J gave up 6 bases, with 9 bases separating them. Germline V gives CDR1 SGHVS, CDR2 FQNEAQ. This CDR3 has 13 residues.

V usage is TRBV19 and J usage is TRBJ1-2; D remains ambiguous. CDR3 length: 15 residues. In germline, CDR1 is LNHDA, CDR2 SQIVND (reference sequence). The V end was cut by 1 base, the J end by 0 bases, with 9 bases between. This CDR3 reads CASSIAAGANYGYTF. The CDR3 DNA reads as TGTGCCAGTAGTATAGCGGCAGGCGCTAACTATGGCTACACCTTC.